The 22 T cell receptor beta chains presented below share a single source sample, sequenced in a study of blood T cell repertoires in COVID-19 (dated by TCRdb to 2020 to 2022). Preparation of the library involved the immunoSEQ multiplex PCR assay. TCRdb limited this immuneACCESS table to in-frame rearrangements with V and J called. A share of clones is missing; checked studies link under half to unresolved V genes, and the rest is unexplained. The sample table records 120,000 to 150,000 clones; 84% of these occur just once. The ten largest account for roughly 10% of the sample. The sample comprised peripheral blood. These receptors originate from a woman of 80 years or more in a cohort sampled during active or convalescent COVID-19.

Comment on this clone: The same CDR3 arises from other DNA sequences in this sample as well. The chain is built from TRBV5-5 and TRBJ2-1; 8 nucleotides align to TRBD2. After removal of 5 bases from V and 8 bases from J, the junction contained 6 bases not matched to a gene. Germline V CDR1 and CDR2: SGHKS, YYEKEE (reference sequence). The CDR3 has 13 amino acids. This CDR3 reads CASSTGGRDEQFF. CDR3 nucleotide sequence: TGTGCCAGCAGTACGGGGGGGCGGGATGAGCAGTTCTTC.

The chain has TRBV18 and TRBJ1-2; TRBD1 matches 7 bases. J gave up 6 bases and V 1 base, and 2 bases lay outside the gene matches. CDR3 size: 13 residues. The germline V gene encodes CDR1 KGHSH and CDR2 LQKENI. The DNA of the CDR3 is TGTGCCAGCTCACCACTAACAGGGGATGGCTACACCTTC. It is translated as CASSPLTGDGYTF.

With respect to this clone: Other DNA sequences from this sample encode an identical CDR3 as well. This chain links TRBV19 with TRBJ2-1; D is undetermined. Germline V gene lookup returns CDR1 LNHDA and CDR2 SQIVND (reference sequence). Trimming stripped 3 bases from V and 7 bases from J, with 4 bases between. This CDR3 region has 11 residues. The CDR3 nucleotides are TGTGCCAGTAGTATCCGGAATGAGCAGTTCTTC. This gives the protein CASSIRNEQFF.

CDR3 sequence: CASRKQGAYEQYF. The CDR3 DNA is TGTGCCAGCAGAAAACAGGGTGCCTACGAGCAGTACTTC. The V and J genes are TRBV3-1 (or the pseudogene TRBV3-2) and TRBJ2-7; D possibly corresponds to TRBD1 (6 bases). Looked up from germline, CDR1 is LGHDT and CDR2 is YNNKEL (reference sequence). There are 13 residues in the CDR3. Trimming stripped 6 bases from V and 2 bases from J, with 11 bases between.

The rearrangement uses TRBV9 and TRBJ2-3; tentative D call: TRBD1 (6 bases). This CDR3 has 15 amino acids. Germline CDR1 reads SGDLS; CDR2 reads YYNGEE. Deletions cut 4 bases from V and 0 bases from J, with 12 bases between. Written as DNA, the CDR3 is TGTGCCAGCAGCTCCAGACAGGAAAGCACAGATACGCAGTATTTT. Amino acids: CASSSRQESTDTQYF.

J is TRBJ1-3 and V is TRBV28, with D uncertain. The germline V gene has CDR1 MDHEN and CDR2 SYDVKM. Trimming took 7 bases from V and 4 from J, leaving 20 bases between them. CDR3 length equals 16 residues. The CDR3: CASTLRREKGGNTIYF. DNA of the CDR3: TGTGCCAGCACCCTACGTAGGGAGAAGGGCGGAAACACCATATATTTT.

This clone was detected only a few times. The V and J genes are TRBV18 and TRBJ1-4; TRBD1 agrees at 12 bases. CDR3 length equals 16 residues. The germline V gene encodes CDR1 KGHSH and CDR2 LQKENI. The V and J ends lost 3 bases and 8 bases, in that order; junction bases with no gene match: 7. This CDR3 is CASSPGQGAAGEKLFF. The CDR3 bases are TGTGCCAGCTCACCGGGACAGGGGGCCGCAGGGGAAAAACTGTTTTTT.

This clone was picked up one time. V usage is TRBV15 and J usage is TRBJ2-3, with D possibly TRBD2 on 5 matching bases. V was trimmed by 4 bases and J by 6 bases, leaving 11 bases between them. CDR3 length: 13 residues. Per germline, CDR1 LNHNV and CDR2 YYDKDF (reference sequence). CDR3 amino acids: CATSIGVTDTQYF. In DNA form, the CDR3 reads TGTGCCACCAGCATCGGGGTCACGGATACGCAGTATTTT.

This sequence joins TRBV3-1 (or the pseudogene TRBV3-2) and TRBJ1-6, with TRBD1 matching 10 bases. The CDR3 contains 15 residues. After removal of 6 bases from V and 9 bases from J, the junction contained 8 bases not matched to a gene. From germline, CDR1 is LGHDT and CDR2 YNNKEL (reference sequence). The CDR3 here is CASRQNGQGGSPLHF. In nucleotides, the CDR3 is TGTGCCAGCAGACAGAACGGACAGGGGGGTTCACCCCTCCACTTT.

The J gene is TRBJ2-3, the V gene TRBV7-2; the match to TRBD2 covers 13 bases. CDR1 SGHTA and CDR2 FQGNSA come from the germline V gene. CDR3 length equals 16 residues. V lost 6 bases, J lost 1 base, and 4 bases stayed unmatched. The CDR3 spells CASRSGLAGGTDTQYF. The CDR3 nucleotides are TGTGCCAGCAGATCTGGACTAGCGGGGGGCACAGATACGCAGTATTTT.

J is TRBJ2-5 and V is TRBV13, with 13 bases matching TRBD2. J gave up 5 bases and V 5 bases, and 5 bases lay outside the gene matches. The CDR3 is made up of 15 amino acids. The germline V gene encodes CDR1 PRHDT and CDR2 FYEKMQ (reference sequence). The CDR3: CASSILAGGPETQYF. In DNA, the CDR3 is TGTGCCAGCAGCATACTAGCGGGGGGGCCGGAGACCCAGTACTTC.

The chain joins TRBV9 to TRBJ2-3; 7 nucleotides line up with TRBD2. CDR1 is SGDLS and CDR2 is YYNGEE in the germline V gene. V trimming: 0 bases; J trimming: 0 bases; junction bases outside the gene matches: 4. This CDR3 is built from 16 residues. The DNA of the CDR3 is TGTGCCAGCAGCGTAGGGCTAGCGGCTAGCACAGATACGCAGTATTTT. Its protein is CASSVGLAASTDTQYF.

J is TRBJ2-2 and V is TRBV7-2; D gene unclear. The V and J ends lost 4 bases and 6 bases respectively, with 9 bases between them. The CDR3 runs 13 residues. CDR1 SGHTA and CDR2 FQGNSA come from the germline V gene. CDR3 protein: CASSSYASGELFF. The DNA for the CDR3 is TGTGCCAGCAGCTCCTACGCCTCCGGGGAGCTGTTTTTT.

J is TRBJ1-2 and V is TRBV5-1; D possibly corresponds to TRBD1 (6 bases). Germline assignment: CDR1 SGHRS and CDR2 YFSETQ. Trimming cost V 4 bases and J 0 bases, with 7 bases left between them. The CDR3 has 13 residues. CDR3: CASSRDTNYGYTF. DNA for the CDR3: TGCGCCAGCAGCCGGGACACTAACTATGGCTACACCTTC.

This chain joins TRBV27 and TRBJ2-1; D gene unclear. The CDR3 sequence is 18 residues long. Germline CDR1 and CDR2: MNHEY and SMNVEV (reference sequence). V lost 2 bases and J lost 4, with 21 bases in between. The chain's CDR3 is CASSLGLGSIHLYNEQFF. In DNA, the CDR3 is TGTGCCAGCAGTTTAGGTCTGGGCAGCATACACTTATACAATGAGCAGTTCTTC.

The chain combines TRBV2 with TRBJ1-1, with D maybe TRBD1 (6 bases). V was shortened by 6 bases and J by 0 bases, with 11 bases between the two germline ends. Germline V lookup: CDR1 SNHLY, CDR2 FYNNEI. The CDR3 contains 14 residues. The DNA of the CDR3 is TGTGCCAGCAGCAAAACAGGGATGAACACTGAAGCTTTCTTT. Its protein is CASSKTGMNTEAFF.

The chain recombines TRBV4-2 with TRBJ1-5; 8 bases are a match to TRBD1. J was trimmed by 6 bases and V by 1 base; bases with no gene match: 5. The CDR3 loop spans 15 amino acids. Germline V gene data show CDR1 as LGHNA and CDR2 as YNFKEQ. CDR3 sequence: CASSQGTGRSQPQHF. Here the CDR3 DNA reads TGTGCCAGCAGCCAAGGGACAGGGAGAAGTCAGCCCCAGCATTTT.

V and J are TRBV10-3 and TRBJ2-3; 11 bases map to TRBD2. The CDR3 extends over 15 amino acids. CDR1 is ENHRY and CDR2 is SYGVKD in the germline V gene. J lost 0 bases, V lost 6 bases, and 2 bases had no gene match. This CDR3 is CAISRLAGSTDTQYF. CDR3 DNA: TGTGCCATCAGCCGACTAGCGGGGAGCACAGATACGCAGTATTTT.

This clone was seen just once. J is TRBJ2-2 and V is TRBV19; 8 nucleotides agree with TRBD1. This CDR3 spans 14 amino acids. V lost 10 bases, J lost 6 bases, and 10 bases stayed unmatched. CDR1 LNHDA and CDR2 SQIVND come from the germline V gene (reference sequence). CDR3 DNA sequence: TGTGCCACCATAGACAGGGGAAGGTCCGGGGAGCTGTTTTTT. This codes for CATIDRGRSGELFF. Variable domain in full (rest from reference TRBV19 and TRBJ2-2): DGGITQSPKYLFRKEGQNVTLSCEQNLNHDAMYWYRQDPGQGLRLIYYSQIVNDFQKGDIAEGYSVSREKKESFPLTVTSAQKNPTAFYLCATIDRGRSGELFFGEGSRLTVL.

CDR3 in DNA: TGTGCCAGCAGCTCGACAGGGGACTGGGAGGCCGGGGAGCTGTTTTTT. It translates to CASSSTGDWEAGELFF. The chain couples TRBV7-2 to TRBJ2-2; 8 bases are shared with TRBD1. The junction had 10 bases not matched to a gene; V was cut back by 4 bases and J by 6 bases. Germline CDR1 and CDR2: SGHTA and FQGNSA. The CDR3 loop spans 16 amino acids.

The chain combines TRBV21-1 with TRBJ2-7; the listed D gene, TRBD2, was not tested against the DNA. TRBV21-1 is an annotated pseudogene. The CDR3 sequence is 14 residues long. The CDR3 DNA is TGTGCCAGCTCGGGTGGGTCGAGCTCCTACGAGCAGTACTTC. Its protein product is CASSGGSSSYEQYF.

The rearrangement joins TRBV2 to TRBJ1-6, with D possibly matching TRBD1 (5 bases). V gave up 6 bases and J gave up 0 bases, with 21 bases separating them. The CDR3 runs to 19 residues. Germline V gives CDR1 SNHLY, CDR2 FYNNEI. Written as DNA, the CDR3 is TGTGCCAGCAGGCCCAGACAGAAGACTAGGAGCTCCTATAATTCACCCCTCCACTTT. Amino acid sequence: CASRPRQKTRSSYNSPLHF.